The rows below give T cell receptor beta chains drawn from one sample of a study of blood T cell repertoires in COVID-19. Measured with immunoSEQ multiplex PCR; TCRdb has only the in-frame clones, and not every one. The sample yields tens of thousands of clones, 70% to 85% seen once. Sequenced material: peripheral blood. These receptors came from a man aged 60 to 69 with acute or convalescent COVID-19. The CDR3 runs from the conserved cysteine through the conserved F or W. Fields, in order: J gene, clone size, V gene, D gene, CDR3 DNA, CDR3 protein. A D gene is named only where the DNA matches it firmly. Size is omitted from some rows. Given values are once, few, many or a class for expanded clones.

j_gene: TRBJ2-7
abundance: -
v_gene: TRBV11-2
d_gene: TRBD1
CDR3nt: TGTGCCAGCAGCTTAAACTGGGACAGGGGTTACGAGCAGTACTTC
CDR3aa: CASSLNWDRGYEQYF

j_gene: TRBJ2-1
abundance: -
v_gene: TRBV3-1/TRBV3-2
d_gene: TRBD2
CDR3nt: TGTGCCAGCAGCCCCTCTAGCGGGGGACTTGAGCAGTTCTTC
CDR3aa: CASSPSSGGLEQFF

j_gene: TRBJ1-6
abundance: -
v_gene: TRBV11-2
d_gene: -
CDR3nt: TGTGCCAGCAGCTTAGGACAGTCCGGGGGTGGTAATTCACCCCTCCACTTT
CDR3aa: CASSLGQSGGGNSPLHF

j_gene: TRBJ2-7
abundance: -
v_gene: TRBV19
d_gene: -
CDR3nt: TGTGCCAGTAGTAAACCAACAGGGATTGGGTCCGAGCAGTACTTC
CDR3aa: CASSKPTGIGSEQYF

j_gene: TRBJ2-2
abundance: many
v_gene: TRBV7-9
d_gene: -
CDR3nt: TGTGCCAGCAGCTCACAGGAGAGGGGGAAACTTTCGAACACCGGGGAGCTGTTTTTT
CDR3aa: CASSSQERGKLSNTGELFF

j_gene: TRBJ1-2
abundance: -
v_gene: TRBV29-1
d_gene: TRBD1
CDR3nt: TGCAGCGTGACGACCGGGACAGGGCAGTCAGGCTACACCTTC
CDR3aa: CSVTTGTGQSGYTF

j_gene: TRBJ2-1
abundance: -
v_gene: TRBV6-5
d_gene: TRBD2
CDR3nt: TGTGCCAGCAGGAGCGGGGGGGCCGATGAGCAGTTCTTC
CDR3aa: CASRSGGADEQFF

j_gene: TRBJ1-5
abundance: -
v_gene: TRBV3-1/TRBV3-2
d_gene: TRBD1
CDR3nt: TGTGCCAGCAGCCAATCCAACAGGGGGTTCTATCAGCCCCAGCATTTT
CDR3aa: CASSQSNRGFYQPQHF

j_gene: TRBJ2-1
abundance: -
v_gene: TRBV5-1
d_gene: TRBD1
CDR3nt: TGCGCCAGCAGCTTGGCCCCCGGGACAGGGTCTAATGAGCAGTTCTTC
CDR3aa: CASSLAPGTGSNEQFF

j_gene: TRBJ2-7
abundance: few
v_gene: TRBV7-9
d_gene: TRBD1
CDR3nt: TGTGCCAGCAGCCGTCGGACAGGGTATGGGGTTAATGGAGACGAGCAGTACTTC
CDR3aa: CASSRRTGYGVNGDEQYF

j_gene: TRBJ1-1
abundance: -
v_gene: TRBV19
d_gene: -
CDR3nt: TGTGCCAGTAGTATTCGGGCAGGGGTGAGCGCTGAAGCTTTCTTT
CDR3aa: CASSIRAGVSAEAFF

j_gene: TRBJ1-1
abundance: -
v_gene: TRBV4-3
d_gene: TRBD1
CDR3nt: TGCGCCAGCAGCCACCCAGACAGGGTCGCTGAAGCTTTCTTT
CDR3aa: CASSHPDRVAEAFF

j_gene: TRBJ2-1
abundance: -
v_gene: TRBV5-1
d_gene: TRBD2
CDR3nt: TGCGCCAGCAGGGATGTTGGGCTAGCGGGTGGATCCTACAATGAGCAGTTCTTC
CDR3aa: CASRDVGLAGGSYNEQFF

j_gene: TRBJ1-1
abundance: -
v_gene: TRBV13
d_gene: TRBD1
CDR3nt: TGTGCCAGCAGCGACGGGACAGGCACTGAAGCTTTCTTT
CDR3aa: CASSDGTGTEAFF

j_gene: TRBJ2-1
abundance: -
v_gene: TRBV7-8
d_gene: -
CDR3nt: TGTGCCAGCCGAACGAGGCCCTCCAATGAGCAGTTCTTC
CDR3aa: CASRTRPSNEQFF

j_gene: TRBJ1-2
abundance: -
v_gene: TRBV28
d_gene: -
CDR3nt: TGTGCCAGCAGTCTCGGACAGTTACGTGGCTACACCTTC
CDR3aa: CASSLGQLRGYTF

j_gene: TRBJ1-4
abundance: -
v_gene: TRBV7-9
d_gene: -
CDR3nt: TGTGCCAGCAGCTCCCGGGGTCCTAATGAAAAACTGTTTTTT
CDR3aa: CASSSRGPNEKLFF

j_gene: TRBJ1-4
abundance: -
v_gene: TRBV5-1
d_gene: -
CDR3nt: TGCGCCAGCAGCTTGGGAGGCCACGCTTTCAATGAAAAACTGTTTTTT
CDR3aa: CASSLGGHAFNEKLFF

j_gene: TRBJ1-6
abundance: -
v_gene: TRBV30
d_gene: -
CDR3nt: TGTGCCTGCAGGACGGGACTCGAAAATTCACCCCTCCACTTT
CDR3aa: CACRTGLENSPLHF

j_gene: TRBJ1-4
abundance: -
v_gene: TRBV28
d_gene: TRBD1
CDR3nt: TGTGCCAGCAGCCAACCCCGGACAGGGCTTGCGGAAAAACTGTTTTTT
CDR3aa: CASSQPRTGLAEKLFF

j_gene: TRBJ1-1
abundance: few
v_gene: TRBV28
d_gene: -
CDR3nt: TGTCTGACAGCGTCGAACACTGAAGCTTTCTTT
CDR3aa: CLTASNTEAFF

j_gene: TRBJ1-6
abundance: few
v_gene: TRBV4-3
d_gene: TRBD1
CDR3nt: TGCGCCAGCAGAGCGGGGACAGGGTTCTCACCCCTCCACTTT
CDR3aa: CASRAGTGFSPLHF

j_gene: TRBJ2-1
abundance: -
v_gene: TRBV11-3
d_gene: -
CDR3nt: TGTGCCAGCAGCTCGGACAGCTACAATGAGCAGTTCTTC
CDR3aa: CASSSDSYNEQFF

j_gene: TRBJ1-3
abundance: -
v_gene: TRBV7-9
d_gene: -
CDR3nt: TGTGCCGCTGGGGCTACAGGAAACACCATATATTTT
CDR3aa: CAAGATGNTIYF

j_gene: TRBJ1-5
abundance: -
v_gene: TRBV6-5
d_gene: -
CDR3nt: TGTGCCAGCAGTTACGGAGGGGGGGGTTATAATCAGCCCCAGCATTTT
CDR3aa: CASSYGGGGYNQPQHF

j_gene: TRBJ2-1
abundance: -
v_gene: TRBV27
d_gene: TRBD1
CDR3nt: TGTGCCAGCACCCCAGCAGGGGGCGGACGGGGTGAGCAGTTCTTC
CDR3aa: CASTPAGGGRGEQFF

j_gene: TRBJ1-3
abundance: -
v_gene: TRBV18
d_gene: TRBD1
CDR3nt: TGTGCCAGCTCACCAAAAATTGGAGGGGGCCAAGCTGGAAACACCATATATTTT
CDR3aa: CASSPKIGGGQAGNTIYF

j_gene: TRBJ1-1
abundance: -
v_gene: TRBV7-9
d_gene: -
CDR3nt: TGTGCCAGCAGCCGGACAGCCCTTTTTGAAGCTTTCTTT
CDR3aa: CASSRTALFEAFF

j_gene: TRBJ2-5
abundance: -
v_gene: TRBV27
d_gene: -
CDR3nt: TGTGCCAGCAGTTTATTCTCCCTGTCTGCGGGGACGCAAGAGACCCAGTACTTC
CDR3aa: CASSLFSLSAGTQETQYF

j_gene: TRBJ1-5
abundance: -
v_gene: TRBV4-1
d_gene: -
CDR3nt: TGCGCCAGCAGCCAAACAGGGAATCAGCCCCAGCATTTT
CDR3aa: CASSQTGNQPQHF

j_gene: TRBJ2-1
abundance: -
v_gene: TRBV16
d_gene: TRBD2
CDR3nt: TGTGCCAGCAGCCCCGTGGGCGGGGGTTACAATGAGCAGTTCTTC
CDR3aa: CASSPVGGGYNEQFF

j_gene: TRBJ1-6
abundance: -
v_gene: TRBV7-9
d_gene: -
CDR3nt: TGTGCCAGCAGCGCGGGGGGAGTTTCACCCCTCCACTTT
CDR3aa: CASSAGGVSPLHF

j_gene: TRBJ2-3
abundance: -
v_gene: TRBV6-4
d_gene: TRBD1
CDR3nt: TGTGCCAGCAGTGAAAGACAGGGAGGCACAGATACGCAGTATTTT
CDR3aa: CASSERQGGTDTQYF

j_gene: TRBJ1-2
abundance: -
v_gene: TRBV9
d_gene: -
CDR3nt: TGTGCCAGCAGCCCCCGGCCGTCCGGACAGCCCTACTATGGCTACACCTTC
CDR3aa: CASSPRPSGQPYYGYTF

j_gene: TRBJ2-7
abundance: -
v_gene: TRBV19
d_gene: TRBD1
CDR3nt: TGTGCCAGTAGTCAACAAGCCGGGACAGGGACCTACGAGCAGTACTTC
CDR3aa: CASSQQAGTGTYEQYF

j_gene: TRBJ1-1
abundance: -
v_gene: TRBV28
d_gene: -
CDR3nt: TGTGCCAGCAGTTCGACAGGGAACACTGAAGCTTTCTTT
CDR3aa: CASSSTGNTEAFF

j_gene: TRBJ1-5
abundance: -
v_gene: TRBV6-6
d_gene: -
CDR3nt: TGTGCCAGCAGTAGGGGCAGGGCAAGCAATCAGCCCCAGCATTTT
CDR3aa: CASSRGRASNQPQHF

j_gene: TRBJ2-1
abundance: -
v_gene: TRBV6-1
d_gene: -
CDR3nt: TGTGCCAGCAGTTATCTGGAGAGGGCCAATGAGCAGTTCTTC
CDR3aa: CASSYLERANEQFF

j_gene: TRBJ2-3
abundance: -
v_gene: TRBV20-1
d_gene: -
CDR3nt: TGCAGTGCTAGTGGCCCCCGGAGAGGAACTAGCACAGATACGCAGTATTTT
CDR3aa: CSASGPRRGTSTDTQYF